Each of the 27 T cell receptor beta chains below was sequenced from the same sample in a study of cytomegalovirus exposure and HLA in healthy donors. PCR employed 60 Vbeta and 13 Jbeta primers. Using immunoSEQ multiplex PCR, the repertoire was profiled, and TCRdb retains in-frame clones only, with some absent. The data show approximately 130,000 clones, with about 64% seen just once and 2% to 3% held by the top ten. Sequencing was carried out using PBMCs. These receptors all come from a woman in her forties in good health and CMV-seronegative.

The rearrangement joins TRBV28 to TRBJ2-3, with no clear D. Germline V gene lookup returns CDR1 MDHEN and CDR2 SYDVKM. This CDR3 has 12 residues. The V and J ends lost 6 bases and 4 bases respectively, with 8 bases between them. The CDR3 here is CASSPRPDTQYF. CDR3 nucleotides: TGTGCCAGCAGCCCCCGTCCAGATACGCAGTATTTT.

Only a few counts were recorded for this clone. The chain employs TRBV18 and TRBJ2-7; tentative D call: TRBD1 (6 bases). CDR3 length: 14 residues. Germline loops: CDR1 KGHSH, CDR2 LQKENI. V lost 3 bases to trimming and J lost 3 bases, with 12 bases between them. The CDR3 spells CASSPTGTDYEQYF. The CDR3 DNA is TGTGCCAGCTCACCCACAGGGACCGACTACGAGCAGTACTTC.

The V call is TRBV10-3, the J call TRBJ1-1; a possible D gene is TRBD1 (6 bases). CDR3 length equals 13 residues. Germline CDR1 is ENHRY and CDR2 is SYGVKD. Trimming stripped 6 bases from V and 7 bases from J, with 15 bases between. The CDR3 protein is CAISDDRIGEAFF. In DNA, the CDR3 is TGTGCCATCAGCGATGACAGGATCGGTGAAGCTTTCTTT.

The chain links TRBV30 to TRBJ1-2; D is possibly TRBD1 (6 bases). The V and J ends lost 4 bases and 6 bases respectively, with 9 bases between them. Per the germline V gene, CDR1 is GTSNPN and CDR2 is SVGIG (reference sequence). The CDR3 contains 11 residues. The CDR3 DNA follows: TGTGCCTGGACCACAGGGAATGGCTACACCTTC. It yields the protein CAWTTGNGYTF.

The rearrangement links TRBV7-2 to TRBJ1-5; the match to TRBD1 covers 7 bases. The trim removed 3 bases at V and 2 bases at J, leaving 7 bases unmatched. The CDR3 contains 16 residues. Germline CDR1 reads SGHTA; CDR2 reads FQGNSA. For the CDR3, the DNA is TGTGCCAGCAGCTTCCTGGACAGGCGTGGCAATCAGCCCCAGCATTTT. It translates to CASSFLDRRGNQPQHF.

This clone was seen a few times. The J gene is TRBJ2-5, the V gene TRBV19; D not certain. Germline-derived CDR1 and CDR2 are LNHDA and SQIVND (reference sequence). V was pared by 2 bases and J by 5 bases, with 6 bases between. The CDR3 spans 12 residues. This chain's CDR3 is CASSIRGETQYF. The DNA for the CDR3 is TGTGCCAGTAGTATACGAGGCGAGACCCAGTACTTC.

The chain couples TRBV6-1 to TRBJ1-1, with D tentatively TRBD1 (5 bases). CDR1 and CDR2 (germline): MNHNS, SASEGT. V lost 8 bases and J lost 5, with 9 bases in between. The CDR3 runs 11 residues. The CDR3 is CASSRETEAFF. DNA for the CDR3: TGTGCCAGCTCCAGGGAAACTGAAGCTTTCTTT.

The chain joins TRBV30 to TRBJ1-4; no clear D gene. Germline assignment: CDR1 GTSNPN and CDR2 SVGIG (reference sequence). The CDR3 runs 14 residues. V was pared by 3 bases and J by 4 bases, with 12 bases between. This chain's CDR3 is CAWRILDDNEKLFF. CDR3 nucleotides: TGTGCCTGGAGGATTCTAGACGATAATGAAAAACTGTTTTTT. The full variable domain, rest sourced from reference TRBV30 and TRBJ1-4, is SQTIHQWPATLVQPVGSPLSLECTVEGTSNPNLYWYRQAAGRGLQLLFYSVGIGQISSEVPQNLSASRPQDRQFILSSKKLLLSDSGFYLCAWRILDDNEKLFFGSGTQLSVL.

The chain links TRBV15 to TRBJ2-5; 7 bases line up with TRBD2. Trimming at V came to 5 bases and at J to 5 bases, leaving 8 bases not matched to a gene. Germline V CDR1 and CDR2: LNHNV, YYDKDF (reference sequence). CDR3 length: 14 residues. CDR3 loop: CATSPEGGMETQYF. CDR3 nucleotide sequence: TGTGCCACCAGCCCCGAGGGAGGGATGGAGACCCAGTACTTC.

On this clone itself: A junction end diverges from the germline sequence, so it may reflect a read error. Other DNA sequences in the same sample also yield this CDR3. The chain couples TRBV5-1 to TRBJ2-7; 8 bases map to TRBD1. The CDR3 extends over 16 amino acids. Germline-derived CDR1 and CDR2 are SGHRS and YFSETQ. Written as DNA, the CDR3 is TGCGCCAGTAGCTTGGGCTGGACAGGGAGCTCCTACGAGCAGTACTTC. Amino acid sequence: CASSLGWTGSSYEQYF.

This clone was picked up a small number of times. V usage is TRBV30 and J usage is TRBJ1-3, with 8 bases fitting TRBD1. Trimming took 4 bases from V and 4 from J; bases not matched to a gene: 6. Germline V gene sequence: CDR1 GTSNPN, CDR2 SVGIG (reference sequence). This CDR3 spans 14 amino acids. The CDR3 coding sequence is TGTGCCTGGATCAGGGGGCAGCGAGGAAACACCATATATTTT. Its translation is CAWIRGQRGNTIYF.

This chain joins TRBV5-1 and TRBJ1-6, with 8 bases fitting TRBD1. Germline CDR1 and CDR2: SGHRS and YFSETQ. V lost 0 bases, J lost 7 bases, and 9 bases stayed unmatched. The CDR3 has 17 residues. In nucleotides, the CDR3 is TGCGCCAGCAGCTTGGCCCCGCAGGGGGCGGGCAATTCACCCCTCCACTTT. Translated, it gives CASSLAPQGAGNSPLHF.

The sample holds a few counts of this clone. This sequence joins TRBV4-2 and TRBJ1-4; 9 nucleotides line up with TRBD1. The germline V gene has CDR1 LGHNA and CDR2 YNFKEQ. V lost 5 bases and J lost 8; bases outside the gene matches: 9. This CDR3 is built from 15 residues. CDR3 DNA: TGTGCCAGCAGCGGAGGGACAGGGCGATTGGAAAAACTGTTTTTT. Its protein product is CASSGGTGRLEKLFF.

The chain combines TRBV9 with TRBJ1-3, with D uncertain. CDR1 and CDR2 (germline): SGDLS, YYNGEE. V was trimmed by 4 bases and J by 0 bases, leaving 17 bases between them. The CDR3 consists of 17 residues. In DNA form, the CDR3 reads TGTGCCAGCAGCCCAGAGCCGCAGGTTGGCTCTGGAAACACCATATATTTT. It yields the protein CASSPEPQVGSGNTIYF.

The rearrangement uses TRBV25-1 and TRBJ1-1; possibly TRBD1 for D (5 bases). The V end was cut by 5 bases, the J end by 6 bases, with 13 bases between. Germline assignment: CDR1 MGHDK and CDR2 SYGVNS. The CDR3 runs to 13 residues. The DNA of the CDR3 is TGTGCCAGCAGTTCCCACCTCAGGGCTGAAGCTTTCTTT. Its translation is CASSSHLRAEAFF.

This clone turned up a few times. V and J are TRBV7-9 and TRBJ1-2; perhaps TRBD1 as D (5 bases). This CDR3 has 16 amino acids. Trimming took 1 base from V and 3 from J, leaving 15 bases between them. Germline V lookup: CDR1 SEHNR, CDR2 FQNEAQ (reference sequence). CDR3 region: CASSLGPLGADYGYTF. CDR3 nucleotides: TGTGCCAGCAGCTTAGGCCCCTTAGGGGCAGACTATGGCTACACCTTC.

This sequence joins TRBV28 and TRBJ1-1, with 8 bases that match TRBD1. The germline V gene has CDR1 MDHEN and CDR2 SYDVKM. The CDR3 has 16 amino acids. V trimming: 4 bases; J trimming: 0 bases; junction bases outside the gene matches: 7. CDR3 coding DNA: TGTGCCAGCAGTTATGGACAGGGAAAGATGAACACTGAAGCTTTCTTT. This sequence encodes CASSYGQGKMNTEAFF.

The chain has TRBV18 and TRBJ1-6; perhaps TRBD1 as D (5 bases). Germline V gives CDR1 KGHSH, CDR2 LQKENI. Trimming removed 3 bases from V and 7 bases from J, with 13 bases in between. The CDR3 covers 15 residues. The CDR3 region is CASSPTANSNSPLHF. CDR3 DNA: TGTGCCAGCTCACCGACAGCAAACTCCAATTCACCCCTCCACTTT.

The chain employs TRBV4-3 and TRBJ1-1; TRBD1 is a possible D gene (5 bases). The germline V gene encodes CDR1 LGHNA and CDR2 YSLEER. Trimming left V 0 bases short and J 4 bases short, with 9 bases between. The CDR3 contains 14 residues. CDR3 coding DNA: TGCGCCAGCAGCCAAGACAGGGTGAGCACTGAAGCTTTCTTT. It codes for CASSQDRVSTEAFF.

This chain uses TRBV5-6 with TRBJ2-5, with TRBD2 matching over 9 bases. Germline loops: CDR1 SGHDT, CDR2 YYEEEE. CDR3 length equals 15 residues. With 0 bases clipped from V and 5 bases from J, the junction kept 5 bases outside the gene matches. The CDR3 here is CASSLAGTSGETQYF. Here the CDR3 DNA reads TGTGCCAGCAGCTTGGCGGGAACTAGCGGGGAGACCCAGTACTTC.

This chain links TRBV29-1 with TRBJ2-7; 10 bases match TRBD2. J was trimmed by 3 bases and V by 5 bases; bases with no gene match: 7. In germline, CDR1 is SQVTM, CDR2 ANQGSEA. The CDR3 contains 14 residues. This CDR3 reads CSVQGSSGSYEQYF. The CDR3 region has the DNA TGCAGCGTTCAGGGATCTAGCGGGAGCTACGAGCAGTACTTC.

The CDR3 spells CASSIGYTAATGELFF. The CDR3, as DNA: TGTGCCAGTAGTATAGGGTACACGGCGGCCACCGGGGAGCTGTTTTTT. The chain has TRBV19 and TRBJ2-2; no clear D. The CDR3 contains 16 residues. The V gene's germline CDR1 is LNHDA and CDR2 SQIVND (reference sequence). Trimming took 1 base from V and 4 from J, leaving 13 bases between them.

This rearrangement joins TRBV2 to TRBJ1-4, with D unresolved. V lost 6 bases to trimming and J lost 5 bases, with 16 bases between them. CDR3 length equals 15 residues. CDR1 is SNHLY and CDR2 is FYNNEI in the germline V gene. DNA for the CDR3: TGTGCCAGCAGGCCCCGGGGTCAGAAAAATGAAAAACTGTTTTTT. This sequence encodes CASRPRGQKNEKLFF.

The chain is built from TRBV19 and TRBJ1-2; tentative D call: TRBD1 (6 bases). The CDR3 has 12 residues. The germline V gene encodes CDR1 LNHDA and CDR2 SQIVND (reference sequence). Between the trimmed V and J ends, which lost 9 bases and 4 bases, there was a span of 12 bases. This CDR3 is CASKQGPYGYTF. In DNA form, the CDR3 reads TGTGCCAGCAAACAGGGACCCTATGGCTACACCTTC.

The V and J genes are TRBV7-9 and TRBJ1-2; D may be TRBD1 (5 bases). There are 15 residues in the CDR3. The ends were cut back, 7 bases at V and 5 bases at J, with 20 bases in the middle. Germline V gives CDR1 SEHNR, CDR2 FQNEAQ (reference sequence). The CDR3 region is CASTRGRGAEYGYTF. The CDR3, as DNA: TGTGCCAGCACCCGGGGGAGGGGAGCGGAGTATGGCTACACCTTC.

The chain employs TRBV6-5 and TRBJ2-3, with a tentative D call TRBD2 (5 bases). Germline-derived CDR1 and CDR2 are MNHEY and SVGAGI. The CDR3 length is 12 residues. The V gene lost 6 bases and the J gene lost 2 bases, with 6 bases spanning the gap. Written as DNA, the CDR3 is TGTGCCAGCAGGGACTTCACAGATACGCAGTATTTT. This codes for CASRDFTDTQYF.

V and J are TRBV6-1 and TRBJ2-7, with D perhaps TRBD1 (5 bases). The CDR3 has 12 amino acids. V was trimmed by 5 bases and J by 3 bases, leaving 8 bases between them. Germline V gene sequence: CDR1 MNHNS, CDR2 SASEGT. The CDR3 reads CASSLDSYEQYF. The CDR3 DNA is TGTGCCAGCAGTTTAGACAGCTACGAGCAGTACTTC.